Listed here are 21 T cell receptor beta chains from one sample, sequenced in a study of cytomegalovirus exposure and HLA in healthy donors (dated by TCRdb to 2016 to 2017). Library creation used the immunoSEQ multiplex PCR assay. The multiplex PCR relied on a mix of 60 forward primers for TCR Vbeta segments and 13 reverse primers for TCR Jbeta segments. The source is immuneACCESS, and TCRdb retained only in-frame sequences with V and J called. Part of the clones is not carried over; for the studies checked, unresolved V genes explain less than half of this, and the remainder is unexplained. For this sample there are roughly 230,000 clones; about three quarters appear just once. The top ten clones comprise approximately 0.49% of the sample. Sequenced material: PBMCs. These receptors originate from a boy aged 10-17 years in good health and CMV-seronegative.

The V gene is TRBV5-1, the J gene TRBJ1-4; D gene uncertain. V dropped 0 bases and J dropped 5 bases, with 17 bases sitting between them. This CDR3 spans 17 amino acids. Germline loops: CDR1 SGHRS, CDR2 YFSETQ. CDR3 sequence reads: CASSLALAGLKNEKLFF. The CDR3 DNA sequence: TGCGCCAGCAGCTTGGCCCTAGCAGGACTTAAAAATGAAAAACTGTTTTTT.

This clone was seen a handful of times. The chain uses TRBV5-4 and TRBJ1-1, with TRBD1 matching 10 bases. With 4 bases clipped from V and 1 base from J, the junction kept 4 bases outside the gene matches. This CDR3 spans 15 amino acids. Germline CDR1 and CDR2: SGHNT and YYREEE (reference sequence). In DNA form, the CDR3 reads TGTGCCAGCAGCATAAGGACAGGGGGGAACACTGAAGCTTTCTTT. This gives the protein CASSIRTGGNTEAFF. Full variable domain (rest looked up from reference TRBV5-4 and TRBJ1-1): ETGVTQSPTHLIKTRGQQVTLRCSSQSGHNTVSWYQQALGQGPQFIFQYYREEENGRGNFPPRFSGLQFPNYSSELNVNALELDDSALYLCASSIRTGGNTEAFFGQGTRLTVV.

Here the CDR3 DNA reads TGTGCCAGCAGCGTAGTTGCGGGCACAGATACGCAGTATTTT. Residues: CASSVVAGTDTQYF. The chain has TRBV9 and TRBJ2-3; D remains ambiguous. The germline CDR1 and CDR2 sequences are SGDLS and YYNGEE. This CDR3 comprises 14 residues. The V end was cut by 0 bases, the J end by 1 base, with 6 bases between.

A remark on this clone: At the DNA level, this CDR3 is encoded by other sequences in the same sample as well. V and J are TRBV6-5 and TRBJ2-7; 8 bases map to TRBD1. V trimming: 5 bases; J trimming: 0 bases; junction bases outside the gene matches: 3. The CDR3 extends over 14 amino acids. CDR1 and CDR2 from the germline V gene are MNHEY and SVGAGI. CDR3 residues: CASSRQGPSYEQYF. The CDR3 coding sequence is TGTGCCAGCAGTCGACAGGGGCCCTCCTACGAGCAGTACTTC.

The table lists this clone with a few counts. The V gene is TRBV25-1, the J gene TRBJ2-7, with 11 bases lining up with TRBD1. The J segment lost 3 bases and the V segment lost 1 base, leaving 2 bases of the junction unmatched. The CDR3 loop spans 15 amino acids. Germline CDR1 is MGHDK and CDR2 is SYGVNS. CDR3 amino acids: CASSEFGTGGYEQYF. In nucleotides, the CDR3 is TGTGCCAGCAGTGAATTCGGGACAGGGGGCTACGAGCAGTACTTC.

The V call is TRBV2, the J call TRBJ2-2; 8 bases fit TRBD2. The V gene's germline CDR1 is SNHLY and CDR2 FYNNEI. With 8 bases clipped from V and 4 bases from J, the junction kept 3 bases outside the gene matches. The CDR3 extends over 13 amino acids. In nucleotides, the CDR3 is TGTGCCAGCGAGCGGGAGAGCACCGGGGAGCTGTTTTTT. Residues: CASERESTGELFF.

Concerning this clone: Other DNA sequences in this specimen translate into the identical CDR3. The J gene is TRBJ2-3, the V gene TRBV10-3, with TRBD2 identical over 11 bases. The CDR3 covers 14 residues. The junction had 1 base not matched to a gene; V was cut back by 6 bases and J by 2 bases. The germline gives CDR1 ENHRY, CDR2 SYGVKD. CDR3: CAIRLAGDTDTQYF. The CDR3 DNA reads TGTGCCATCAGACTAGCGGGGGACACAGATACGCAGTATTTT.

V usage is TRBV27 and J usage is TRBJ2-1; D is perhaps TRBD2 (5 bases). The CDR3 consists of 15 residues. V was clipped by 5 bases and J by 5 bases, with 16 bases between them. CDR1 is MNHEY, CDR2 SMNVEV, per germline (reference sequence). The CDR3 region is CASSRTLTGDNEQFF. The CDR3 bases are TGTGCCAGCAGTCGGACTCTCACTGGAGACAATGAGCAGTTCTTC.

This chain uses TRBV9 with TRBJ2-1, with TRBD2 matching 8 bases. CDR1 is SGDLS, CDR2 YYNGEE, per germline. V trimming: 0 bases; J trimming: 3 bases; junction bases outside the gene matches: 2. This CDR3 comprises 15 residues. The CDR3 reads CASSVVGGDYNEQFF. In nucleotides, the CDR3 is TGTGCCAGCAGCGTAGTCGGGGGGGACTACAATGAGCAGTTCTTC.

CDR3 DNA: TGTGCCAGCAGTGCGACGATGCTGGGAGGGACCACTGAAGCTTTCTTT. This codes for CASSATMLGGTTEAFF. The J gene is TRBJ1-1, the V gene TRBV2, with TRBD1 as a possible D gene (5 bases). The CDR3 extends over 16 amino acids. Trimming stripped 4 bases from V and 4 bases from J, with 19 bases between. Germline CDR1 is SNHLY and CDR2 is FYNNEI. The full variable domain, in which reference TRBV2 and TRBJ1-1 provide the parts outside the CDR3, is EPEVTQTPSHQVTQMGQEVILRCVPISNHLYFYWYRQILGQKVEFLVSFYNNEISEKSEIFDDQFSVERPDGSNFTLKIRSTKLEDSAMYFCASSATMLGGTTEAFFGQGTRLTVV.

The chain couples TRBV19 to TRBJ1-6, with no clear D. V was shortened by 4 bases and J by 7 bases, with 14 bases between the two germline ends. Germline CDR1 and CDR2: LNHDA and SQIVND (reference sequence). CDR3 size: 15 residues. CDR3 sequence: CASSKFAGSNSPLHF. The CDR3 coding sequence is TGTGCCAGTAGTAAGTTCGCCGGTTCCAATTCACCCCTCCACTTT.

The rearrangement joins TRBV11-2 to TRBJ1-1; D not certain. Trimming pared 5 bases from V and 13 bases from J, leaving 14 bases between. Germline CDR1 is SGHAT and CDR2 is FQNNGV. The CDR3 covers 11 residues. The CDR3 sequence: CASSQPGDGFF. CDR3 coding DNA: TGTGCCAGCAGCCAGCCTGGAGATGGTTTCTTT.

The chain is built from TRBV9 and TRBJ1-1; D is uncertain. The CDR3 spans 16 residues. Looked up from germline, CDR1 is SGDLS and CDR2 is YYNGEE. The V gene lost 3 bases and the J gene lost 3 bases, with 18 bases spanning the gap. In nucleotides, the CDR3 is TGTGCCAGCAGCGCTTCCATCTCCGGGGAGGACACTGAAGCTTTCTTT. Translation gives CASSASISGEDTEAFF.

The chain is built from TRBV29-1 and TRBJ2-3; TRBD2 matches 12 bases. This CDR3 has 17 residues. Germline V gives CDR1 SQVTM, CDR2 ANQGSEA. The ends lost 5 bases at V and 0 bases at J; junction bases unmatched: 9. The CDR3 sequence is CSVRASGREHSTDTQYF. For the CDR3, the DNA is TGCAGCGTTCGGGCTAGCGGGAGGGAACATAGCACAGATACGCAGTATTTT.

The J gene is TRBJ2-3, the V gene TRBV27, with 8 bases matching TRBD2. The length of the CDR3 is 15 residues. The germline V gene has CDR1 MNHEY and CDR2 SMNVEV (reference sequence). With V trimmed by 3 bases and J by 4 bases, 6 bases remained unmatched. Written as DNA, the CDR3 is TGTGCCAGCAGTTTCTCAGCGGGAGCTGCAGATACGCAGTATTTT. The encoded protein is CASSFSAGAADTQYF.

This clone was detected once. This chain uses TRBV2 with TRBJ1-2; 7 bases match TRBD1. V dropped 6 bases and J dropped 2; count of bases not matched to a gene: 6. This CDR3 region has 14 residues. CDR1 is SNHLY, CDR2 FYNNEI, per germline. CDR3 sequence: CASSVTGINYGYTF. The CDR3 DNA reads TGTGCCAGCAGCGTGACAGGGATAAACTATGGCTACACCTTC.

This clone came up once. The chain carries TRBV6-1 and TRBJ1-5, with TRBD1 matching 10 bases. The CDR3 is made up of 14 amino acids. The V and J ends lost 4 bases and 4 bases, in that order; junction bases with no gene match: 1. The germline V gene encodes CDR1 MNHNS and CDR2 SASEGT. The CDR3 nucleotides are TGTGCCAGCAGTGTGGACAGGGGGAATCAGCCCCAGCATTTT. Translated: CASSVDRGNQPQHF.

V gene TRBV6-5 combines with J gene TRBJ1-3; D remains ambiguous. The CDR3 is 14 residues long. CDR1 is MNHEY, CDR2 SVGAGI, per germline. With 6 bases removed from V and 0 bases from J, the gap between germline ends came to 9 bases. In DNA form, the CDR3 reads TGTGCCAGCAGGCTAGGAGACTCTGGAAACACCATATATTTT. Its protein is CASRLGDSGNTIYF.

This clone was counted once. The chain combines TRBV7-9 with TRBJ2-1; no clear D. CDR1 and CDR2 from the germline V gene are SEHNR and FQNEAQ (reference sequence). The V end lost 5 bases, the J end lost 5 bases, and 10 bases lay between the germline ends. The CDR3 is 13 amino acids. CDR3 nucleotide sequence: TGTGCCAGCAGCAGAGGTACCGACAATGAGCAGTTCTTC. It is translated as CASSRGTDNEQFF.

This chain links TRBV11-2 with TRBJ2-5; TRBD2 matches 7 bases. From germline, CDR1 is SGHAT and CDR2 FQNNGV. The V and J ends lost 7 bases and 5 bases, in that order; junction bases with no gene match: 7. The length of the CDR3 is 13 residues. The CDR3 protein is CASTGEGKETQYF. Written as DNA, the CDR3 is TGTGCCAGCACGGGGGAGGGCAAGGAGACCCAGTACTTC.

V gene TRBV30 combines with J gene TRBJ2-1, with a weak D call TRBD2 (6 bases). Germline V gene data show CDR1 as GTSNPN and CDR2 as SVGIG (reference sequence). The CDR3 is made up of 13 amino acids. Deletions cut 2 bases from V and 10 bases from J, with 15 bases between. CDR3: CAWSPGTGEEQFF. CDR3 coding DNA: TGTGCCTGGAGTCCCGGGACGGGAGAAGAGCAGTTCTTC.